The clone carrying this T cell receptor (beta chain) occurred a few times. The CDR3 consists of 18 residues. Germline CDR1 reads MNHEY; CDR2 reads SVGEGT. J lost 3 bases, V lost 5 bases, and 14 bases had no gene match. Via MiXCR, TCRdb re-called the 5' RACE reads, giving one row per CDR3 protein. The table lists about 310,000 distinct CDR3 sequences, around 3.6% of them singletons. These data originate in a study of T cells after yellow fever vaccination. Sample: PBMCs, taken on the day of the yellow fever booster vaccination. The clonotype was recovered from a man aged 18 to 30 who received the YFV17D yellow fever vaccine. The chain couples TRBV6-2 or TRBV6-3 to TRBJ2-2; 8 nucleotides align to TRBD1. The CDR3 DNA sequence: TGTGCCAGCAGTATGTCGGTGGCAGGGGGCTTCGACACCGGGGAGCTGTTTTTT. Its protein product is CASSMSVAGGFDTGELFF.